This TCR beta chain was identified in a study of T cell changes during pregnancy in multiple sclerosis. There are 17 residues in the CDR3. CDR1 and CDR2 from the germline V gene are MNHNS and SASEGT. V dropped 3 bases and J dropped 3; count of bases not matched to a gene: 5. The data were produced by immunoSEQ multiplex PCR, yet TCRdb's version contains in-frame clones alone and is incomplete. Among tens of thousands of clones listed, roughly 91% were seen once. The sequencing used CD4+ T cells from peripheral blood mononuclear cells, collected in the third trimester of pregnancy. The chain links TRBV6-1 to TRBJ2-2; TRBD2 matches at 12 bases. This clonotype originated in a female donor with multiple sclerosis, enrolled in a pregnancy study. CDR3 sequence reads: CASSERLAGDYTGELFF. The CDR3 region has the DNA TGTGCCAGCAGTGAGAGACTAGCGGGGGACTACACCGGGGAGCTGTTTTTT.